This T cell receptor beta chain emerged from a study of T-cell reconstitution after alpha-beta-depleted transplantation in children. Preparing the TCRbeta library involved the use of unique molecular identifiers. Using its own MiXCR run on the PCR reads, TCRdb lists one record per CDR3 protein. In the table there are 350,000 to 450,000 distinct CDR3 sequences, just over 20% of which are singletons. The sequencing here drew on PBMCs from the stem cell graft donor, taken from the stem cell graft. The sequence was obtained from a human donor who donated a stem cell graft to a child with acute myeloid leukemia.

The CDR3 region is CATSPSGSDEQFF. In nucleotides, the CDR3 is TGTGCCACCTCTCCTAGCGGGAGTGATGAGCAGTTCTTC. The chain uses TRBV24-1 and TRBJ2-1; 10 positions agree with TRBD2. Germline V CDR1 and CDR2: KGHDR, SFDVKD. The length of the CDR3 is 13 residues. V was clipped by 9 bases and J by 8 bases; unmatched bases: 6.